Listed below are T cell receptor beta chains from one sample, sequenced in a study of T cell repertoires in cytomegalovirus infection. TCRdb passed the reads through MiXCR, listing each CDR3 protein once. The sample has 300,000 or so distinct CDR3 sequences; 20% to 25% are singletons. Their specific antigens are unknown. The sample was cultured PBMCs, taken from culture after CMV antigen stimulation. The receptors were sampled from a human donor in good health (CMV status not recorded). Some clones in this sample may be carry-over from other donors' samples. Each CDR3 is given with its conserved first and last residue. The D gene is left open where the match is weak. The size field is filled for only some rows; it gives once, few, many or a size class.

j_call d_call v_call clone_size cdr3_aa cdr3_nt
TRBJ2-2 - TRBV12-3/TRBV12-4 - CASSRGTRQVDTGELFF TGTGCCAGCAGTCGCGGGACCAGACAAGTGGACACCGGGGAGCTGTTTTTT
TRBJ2-1 TRBD2 TRBV27 few CASSLLAGLMHEQFF TGTGCCAGCAGTTTACTAGCGGGACTTATGCATGAGCAGTTCTTC
TRBJ2-7 - TRBV7-8 many CASSSRGTSMYEQYF TGTGCCAGCAGTTCGAGGGGAACGAGCATGTACGAGCAGTACTTC
TRBJ2-1 - TRBV7-9 - CASSAESGGYNEQFF TGTGCCAGCAGCGCCGAGAGCGGAGGCTACAATGAGCAGTTCTTC
TRBJ2-1 TRBD2 TRBV7-2 many CASSLRTSGRAGSYNEQFF TGTGCCAGCAGCCTCCGGACTAGCGGGAGGGCAGGCTCCTACAATGAGCAGTTCTTC
TRBJ2-1 - TRBV7-9 few CASSLGAYQDEQFF TGTGCCAGCAGCCTCGGGGCGTACCAAGATGAGCAGTTCTTC
TRBJ1-6 - TRBV25-1 few CASSERQPYNSPLHF TGTGCCAGCAGTGAAAGACAGCCTTATAATTCACCCCTCCACTTT
TRBJ2-3 - TRBV7-9 few CASSPQGTTDTQYF TGTGCCAGCAGCCCACAGGGAACCACAGATACGCAGTATTTT
TRBJ2-1 - TRBV4-1 few CASSHFQHSNNEQFF TGCGCCAGCAGCCATTTTCAGCATTCCAACAATGAGCAGTTCTTC
TRBJ2-1 - TRBV20-1 - CSAVGMSGRLVNEQFF TGCAGTGCCGTGGGAATGAGCGGACGCCTTGTCAATGAGCAGTTCTTC
TRBJ2-7 - TRBV29-1 - CSVTWGAYEQYF TGCAGCGTGACCTGGGGAGCCTACGAGCAGTACTTC
TRBJ2-7 - TRBV7-2 many CASSVDRSSYEQYF TGTGCCAGCAGCGTTGACAGGAGCTCCTACGAGCAGTACTTC
TRBJ2-1 TRBD2 TRBV24-1 - CATATSSGKYNEQFF TGTGCCACAGCAACGTCTAGCGGGAAATACAATGAGCAGTTCTTC
TRBJ1-1 - TRBV28 few CASSSDYLETDTEAFF TGTGCCAGCAGTTCCGACTACCTGGAAACCGACACTGAAGCTTTCTTT
TRBJ2-1 TRBD1 TRBV7-9 - CASSLQGSSYNEQFF TGTGCCAGCAGTTTACAGGGGTCCTCCTACAATGAGCAGTTCTTC
TRBJ1-6 TRBD1 TRBV30 - CAWRGTGGNSPLHF TGTGCCTGGAGGGGGACAGGGGGAAATTCACCCCTCCACTTT
TRBJ2-1 TRBD2 TRBV5-1 - CASSSGTSGREEQFF TGCGCCAGCAGCTCCGGGACTAGCGGGAGAGAGGAGCAGTTCTTC
TRBJ1-1 - TRBV25-1 - CASSATGYSAFF TGTGCCAGCAGTGCTACAGGGTATTCTGCTTTCTTT
TRBJ2-1 - TRBV29-1 - CSVEVRGPTNEQFF TGCAGCGTTGAAGTTAGGGGACCTACCAATGAGCAGTTCTTC
TRBJ2-3 - TRBV6-8 - CASSPYRTDTQYF TGTGCCAGCAGTCCGTACCGAACAGATACGCAGTATTTT
TRBJ2-3 - TRBV4-1 - CASSQDGGEDTQYF TGCGCCAGCAGCCAAGATGGGGGAGAGGATACGCAGTATTTT
TRBJ1-3 - TRBV14 - CASSQVRAGHSGNTIYF TGTGCCAGCAGCCAAGTGCGAGCGGGCCACTCTGGAAACACCATATATTTT
TRBJ2-5 TRBD2 TRBV6-6 - CASSYSTAGRETQYF TGTGCCAGCAGTTACTCTACAGCGGGAAGGGAGACCCAGTACTTC
TRBJ2-5 TRBD2 TRBV7-2 many CASSSGTSGSRETQYF TGTGCCAGCAGCTCTGGGACTAGCGGGAGTCGGGAGACCCAGTACTTC
TRBJ1-1 - TRBV12-3/TRBV12-4 - CASFWGEAFF TGTGCCAGCTTCTGGGGGGAAGCTTTCTTT
TRBJ2-1 - TRBV4-1 - CASSQDIRLSHSYNEQFF TGCGCCAGCAGCCAAGATATCCGGTTGTCTCACTCCTACAATGAGCAGTTCTTC
TRBJ2-5 - TRBV5-1 - CASSQGPQETQYF TGCGCCAGCAGCCAGGGCCCACAAGAGACCCAGTACTTC
TRBJ2-3 TRBD2 TRBV4-3 - CASSQDLATSGIDTQYF TGCGCCAGCAGCCAAGATCTTGCGACTAGCGGGATTGATACGCAGTATTTT
TRBJ2-5 TRBD2 TRBV5-1 - CASSRAGVGETQYF TGCGCCAGCAGCAGGGCGGGAGTAGGAGAGACCCAGTACTTC
TRBJ1-1 TRBD1 TRBV28 - CASIPGQGRANTEAFF TGTGCCAGCATCCCGGGACAGGGAAGAGCTAACACTGAAGCTTTCTTT
TRBJ2-7 - TRBV12-5 - CASGFSSENEQYF TGTGCTAGTGGTTTCTCCTCGGAGAACGAGCAGTACTTC
TRBJ2-5 TRBD2 TRBV11-3 - CASSLAGVDETQYF TGTGCCAGCAGTCTAGCGGGAGTGGACGAGACCCAGTACTTC
TRBJ2-1 TRBD2 TRBV19 - CASSTELAGLGGEQFF TGTGCCAGTAGTACGGAACTAGCGGGACTTGGTGGTGAGCAGTTCTTC
TRBJ2-2 - TRBV7-9 many CASSLASGTHLTGELFF TGTGCCAGCAGCTTAGCGTCCGGGACTCATTTAACCGGGGAGCTGTTTTTT
TRBJ2-1 TRBD2 TRBV19 - CASSIGPGGPNEQFF TGTGCCAGTAGTATAGGACCGGGGGGACCCAATGAGCAGTTCTTC
TRBJ2-2 - TRBV7-9 - CASSLKGSGELFF TGTGCCAGCAGCTTAAAGGGGTCCGGGGAGCTGTTTTTT
TRBJ2-3 - TRBV7-2 few CASSLLWNTQYF TGTGCCAGCAGCCTATTATGGAATACGCAGTATTTT
TRBJ1-5 TRBD1 TRBV10-3 - CAISALGGNSNQPQHF TGTGCCATCAGCGCTTTAGGGGGCAACAGCAATCAGCCCCAGCATTTT
TRBJ2-7 - TRBV4-1 - CASSQGYPIYEQYF TGCGCCAGCAGCCAAGGCTACCCGATCTACGAGCAGTACTTC
TRBJ2-5 TRBD2 TRBV12-3/TRBV12-4 - CASSLGTRSSETQYF TGTGCCAGCAGTTTGGGGACTAGGAGTTCGGAGACCCAGTACTTC
TRBJ2-1 TRBD2 TRBV7-2 many CASSQRGTSFYNEQFF TGTGCCAGCAGCCAGAGAGGGACTAGCTTCTACAATGAGCAGTTCTTC
TRBJ2-5 - TRBV5-1 few CASSFFITGVEETQYF TGCGCCAGCAGCTTTTTTATCACCGGTGTTGAGGAGACCCAGTACTTC
TRBJ2-7 TRBD1 TRBV4-1 - CASSQESGGTGFGEQYF TGCGCCAGCAGCCAAGAATCAGGGGGGACAGGGTTCGGGGAGCAGTACTTC
TRBJ2-7 - TRBV28 - CASSSPGGGADEQYF TGTGCCAGCAGCTCCCCAGGTGGCGGGGCGGACGAGCAGTACTTC
TRBJ2-5 TRBD2 TRBV28 - CASSSAWTSGGQETQYF TGTGCCAGCAGTTCAGCTTGGACTAGCGGGGGACAAGAGACCCAGTACTTC
TRBJ1-2 - TRBV2 - CASRNSGSSYTF TGTGCCAGCAGGAACAGCGGCTCGAGCTACACCTTC
TRBJ2-3 - TRBV19 few CASSLSTGRTDTQYF TGTGCCAGTAGTTTGTCAACAGGGAGAACAGATACGCAGTATTTT
TRBJ2-2 - TRBV27 few CASTPLGGGTNTGELFF TGTGCCAGCACCCCTCTAGGGGGAGGGACGAACACCGGGGAGCTGTTTTTT
TRBJ1-6 TRBD1 TRBV27 few CASSLGTGDNSPLHF TGTGCCAGCAGTTTAGGGACAGGAGATAATTCACCCCTCCACTTT
TRBJ2-1 TRBD1 TRBV20-1 - CSAPDRGHSYNEQFF TGCAGTGCTCCGGACAGGGGACACTCCTACAATGAGCAGTTCTTC